Listed below are T cell receptor beta chains from one sample, sequenced in a study of shared clonotypes between healthy human individuals. The data were produced by immunoSEQ multiplex PCR, yet TCRdb's version contains in-frame clones alone and is incomplete. This repertoire shows approximately 340,000 clones, 74% found once; its top ten account for 10%. Sample: memory CD4+ T cells sorted from blood. All receptors derive from a man aged 25 to 45 in good health. The CDR3 runs from the conserved cysteine through the conserved F or W. Fields, in order: D gene, V gene, CDR3 protein. D genes are given only for firm matches.

>-|TRBV10-2
CASSEGGSWRQTQYF
>-|TRBV18
CASSPQTRDSEQYF
>TRBD1|TRBV5-1
CASSRDSGRNQPQHF
>-|TRBV28
CASSPPGDLEAFF
>TRBD1|TRBV10-3
CAILGPGQSTFGYTF
>TRBD1|TRBV7-9
CASSSTGQPNRYGYTF
>-|TRBV29-1
CSVWGRGFSTEAFF
>-|TRBV6-5
CASSYSARLNYGYTF
>-|TRBV6-4
CASSRQHEAGELFF
>-|TRBV29-1
CSGRIGPSTDTQYF
>TRBD1|TRBV9
CASSVDGGGTGSPGLFF
>-|TRBV28
CASNRPTVSYEQYF
>-|TRBV19
CASSQGTLPGELFF
>-|TRBV7-2
CASRSNSKPGDTQYF
>-|TRBV27
CASNADSLNQPQHF
>-|TRBV5-4
CASSLDATMNTEAFF
>-|TRBV4-1
CASSQSNMGFTDTQYF
>-|TRBV6-5
CASKNTRASTYEQYF
>TRBD1|TRBV6-1
CASSAHLRQGKEQYF
>-|TRBV19
CASSTLGAGPINYGYTF
>-|TRBV18
CASSLGGVSYEQYF
>TRBD1|TRBV5-6
CASSLGIRDRENSYTF
>-|TRBV25-1
CASMRYNEQFF
>TRBD2|TRBV15
CATSRDRASGSLVTQYF
>-|TRBV10-3
CAISERYTDTQYF
>TRBD2|TRBV6-1
CASSELAVYYEQYF
>TRBD1|TRBV5-1
CASSTRDRGLTEQYF
>-|TRBV10-3
CAISAGEEKLFF